This T cell receptor beta chain is from a study of PD-1 blockade in classical Hodgkin lymphoma (dated by TCRdb to 2018 to 2021). Looking at the study overall: Nivolumab dosing was 3 mg/kg intravenously every 2 weeks, continuing until either disease progression or unacceptable toxicity. The study used CyTOF and TCR beta sequencing to define a peripheral blood immune signature of response to PD-1 blockade in classical Hodgkin lymphoma. Overall study results and their limits: Lower diversity was seen in patients whose nivolumab began less than 1 year after ASCT, and these patients were left out of later analyses so that immune reconstitution would not confound the results. By C4D1, a significant rise was seen in CD4+ TCR diversity but not in CD8+ TCR diversity (p=0.0027 vs p=0.16), and the rise was most apparent among complete responders (p=0.02). Only a single clinical trial cohort was studied, and what caused the repertoire differences, possibly disease activity or prior therapy, remained undefined. Baseline TCR diversity was reported as lower in newly diagnosed patients than in healthy donors, and lower still in relapsed/refractory patients. Trial patients with a complete response had baseline diversity similar to that of newly diagnosed patients, while partial responders and progressors had significantly lower diversity.

V lost 9 bases and J lost 2 bases; the stretch between them is 11 bases long. The CDR1 and CDR2 encoded by the germline V gene are SGHTS and YDEGEE. The CDR3 measures 12 amino acids from cysteine to phenylalanine. The retained sequence is limited to the CDR3, 36 bases, with the frame set at the first base. The Qiagen DNeasy kit was used to extract genomic DNA both from unsorted PBMCs and from the negatively selected CD4+ and CD8+ fractions. TCR beta CDR3 regions were subjected to amplification by immunoSEQ multiplex PCR with primers that anneal to V and J segments. Amplification bias was minimized using a synthetic immune receptor repertoire, and residual bias was removed computationally after sequencing. Per the source publication's procedure: Repertoire diversity was quantified as the Shannon entropy index using custom Python scripts. Unsorted, CD4+ and CD8+ repertoires were analyzed separately, except for combined analyses in which CD4+ and CD8+ sequences were merged in silico. Clonal expansion was defined as at least a 2-fold frequency increase after treatment relative to C1D1, with a pseudocount of 0.5 for undetected baseline clones. Singleton clones were defined as clones with 0 or 1 copy at C1D1, and non-singleton clones were defined as clones with 2 or more copies. By matching protein sequences in sorted samples from the same patient, clones expanded in unsorted samples were annotated as CD4+, CD8+ or unknown. Wilcoxon tests on paired samples were used to test diversity changes from C1D1 to C4D1. TCRdb mirrors the immuneACCESS table, restricted to in-frame sequences. Some clones are absent from its copies; in checked studies, under half trace to an unresolved V gene, and the reason for the others is unknown. That table is the source of V, J and clone size, and D and trimming were worked out from the DNA. The sample contains about 24,000 clones, around 68% of them found a single time. Jointly, the top ten make up roughly 30% of the sample.

Details on this clone: Its antigen remains undetermined. One base away there is no much larger clone; base qualities are not given.

The meaning of the sample's time point label: cycle 4 day 1 (C4D1), after more than 5 weeks of nivolumab. All trial patients had relapsed after autologous stem cell transplantation, with cohorts A, B and C differing in prior brentuximab vedotin exposure. The trial cohort included roughly 60 patients with relapsed/refractory classical Hodgkin lymphoma, and each patient had a best overall response of complete response, partial response or progressive disease. In the multi-cohort phase II CheckMate 205 trial, trial patients received single-agent nivolumab. An independent review committee assessed best overall response by applying the 2007 International Working Group response criteria. Trial PBMCs were collected just before the start of nivolumab (C1D1) and during therapy at cycle 2 day 1 and cycle 4 day 1. Peripheral blood was collected in 8 mL Vacutainer Cell Preparation Tubes, from which PBMCs were isolated by centrifugation and then cryopreserved.

The sequence is built from TRBV5-8 and TRBJ2-5; 6 matching bases give a weak D call of TRBD2. The receptor's source is a human donor with classical Hodgkin lymphoma. The sequencing used peripheral blood mononuclear cells (PBMCs), collected before the fourth cycle of nivolumab. The DNA sequence reads TGTGCCACCAGGGACTTTCAAGAGACCCAGTACTTC. Its translation is CATRDFQETQYF.